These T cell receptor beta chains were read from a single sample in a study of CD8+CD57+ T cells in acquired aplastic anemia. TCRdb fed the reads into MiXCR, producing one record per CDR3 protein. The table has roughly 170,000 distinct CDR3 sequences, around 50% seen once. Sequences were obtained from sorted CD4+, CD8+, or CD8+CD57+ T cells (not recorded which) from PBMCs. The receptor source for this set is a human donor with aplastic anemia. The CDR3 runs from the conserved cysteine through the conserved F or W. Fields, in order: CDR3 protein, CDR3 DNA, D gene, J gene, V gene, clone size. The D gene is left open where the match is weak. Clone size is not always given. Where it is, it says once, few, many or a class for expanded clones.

CASSLDRGHEKLFF,TGTGCCAGCAGCCTGGACAGGGGGCATGAAAAACTGTTTTTT,TRBD1,TRBJ1-4,TRBV12-3/TRBV12-4,many
CSAEHTQNIQYF,TGCAGTGCTGAACATACCCAAAACATTCAGTACTTC,-,TRBJ2-4,TRBV20-1,many
CSARAHRNTEAFF,TGCAGTGCTAGAGCCCACCGGAACACTGAAGCTTTCTTT,-,TRBJ1-1,TRBV20-1,-
CSARDYDRLARGSYNSPLHF,TGCAGTGCTAGAGATTACGACAGGCTTGCCCGGGGCTCCTATAATTCACCCCTCCACTTT,-,TRBJ1-6,TRBV20-1,-
CASSLEQRQETQYF,TGTGCCAGCAGCTTGGAACAGCGCCAAGAGACCCAGTACTTC,-,TRBJ2-5,TRBV5-4,many
CVSSADRDRGSYEQYF,TGTGTCAGCAGTGCCGATCGGGACAGGGGGAGTTACGAGCAGTACTTC,TRBD1,TRBJ2-7,TRBV25-1,-
CSASKRGSNEQYF,TGCAGTGCTTCGAAGCGGGGGTCAAACGAGCAGTACTTC,TRBD2,TRBJ2-7,TRBV20-1,-
CASSFVTGTGASGANVLTF,TGTGCCAGCAGTTTTGTTACCGGGACAGGGGCCTCTGGGGCCAACGTCCTGACTTTC,TRBD1,TRBJ2-6,TRBV12-3/TRBV12-4,-
CSEGEQYF,TGCAGTGAGGGCGAGCAGTACTTC,-,TRBJ2-7,TRBV20-1,-
CSARTGINTEAFF,TGCAGCGCCCGGACAGGGATAAACACTGAAGCTTTCTTT,TRBD1,TRBJ1-1,TRBV29-1,few
CASSGQGGSTEAFF,TGCGCCAGCAGCGGACAGGGTGGGAGCACTGAAGCTTTCTTT,TRBD1,TRBJ1-1,TRBV10-2,-
CASSLAEDSYEQYF,TGTGCCAGCAGCCTAGCGGAAGACTCCTACGAGCAGTACTTC,-,TRBJ2-7,TRBV3-1,many
CASSYAFTDTQYF,TGTGCCAGCAGCTACGCATTCACAGATACGCAGTATTTT,-,TRBJ2-3,TRBV7-2,-
CASSVSTVNTEAFF,TGTGCCAGCAGTGTTTCGACTGTGAACACTGAAGCTTTCTTT,-,TRBJ1-1,TRBV25-1,-
CASSYGLAGTYEQYF,TGTGCCAGCAGCTACGGACTAGCGGGGACCTACGAGCAGTACTTC,TRBD2,TRBJ2-7,TRBV2,few
CASPARRGRGPYEQYF,TGTGCCAGCCCAGCCCGCAGGGGGCGTGGACCCTACGAGCAGTACTTC,TRBD1,TRBJ2-7,TRBV2,-
CAIKSQENTEAFF,TGTGCCATCAAGAGCCAGGAGAACACTGAAGCTTTCTTT,-,TRBJ1-1,TRBV10-3,many
CATSRDTGLGGNTIYF,TGTGCCACCAGCAGAGATACGGGTTTAGGAGGAAACACCATATATTTT,-,TRBJ1-3,TRBV15,-
CASSERSYGTLQRGTEAFF,TGTGCCAGCAGTGAAAGGTCTTATGGGACACTCCAAAGGGGAACTGAAGCTTTCTTT,-,TRBJ1-1,TRBV6-1,few
CASSINREADTQYF,TGTGCCAGTAGTATAAACAGGGAGGCAGATACGCAGTATTTT,-,TRBJ2-3,TRBV19,-
CAIASTSGHEQFF,TGTGCCATTGCAAGTACTAGCGGGCATGAGCAGTTCTTC,TRBD2,TRBJ2-1,TRBV6-1,-
CASRRVWNEKLFF,TGTGCCAGCCGCAGGGTGTGGAATGAAAAACTGTTTTTT,-,TRBJ1-4,TRBV7-8,-
CSARESAPARETQYF,TGCAGTGCTAGAGAGTCGGCACCGGCCCGAGAGACCCAGTACTTC,-,TRBJ2-5,TRBV20-1,many
CATSDTPPRNTEAFF,TGTGCCACCAGTGACACCCCACCCAGGAACACTGAAGCTTTCTTT,-,TRBJ1-1,TRBV24-1,-
CSARAGFGYEQYF,TGCAGTGCTAGAGCCGGCTTTGGGTACGAGCAGTACTTC,-,TRBJ2-7,TRBV20-1,few
CATSDFSPGGGHGYTF,TGTGCCACCAGTGATTTTAGCCCAGGAGGAGGGCATGGCTACACCTTC,-,TRBJ1-2,TRBV24-1,-
CATSDPGRNTGELFF,TGTGCCACCAGTGACCCTGGACGGAACACCGGGGAGCTGTTTTTT,-,TRBJ2-2,TRBV24-1,-
CATSRGRQGVAEAFF,TGTGCCACCAGCAGAGGAAGACAGGGGGTGGCTGAAGCTTTCTTT,TRBD1,TRBJ1-1,TRBV15,-
CARILSGTGVYEQYF,TGTGCCAGAATACTCTCCGGGACAGGGGTCTACGAGCAGTACTTC,TRBD1,TRBJ2-7,TRBV6-1,-
CASSELAGGLTDTQYF,TGTGCCAGCAGCGAACTAGCGGGGGGCCTAACAGATACGCAGTATTTT,TRBD2,TRBJ2-3,TRBV9,-
CASSSRTTGGFYEQYF,TGTGCCAGTAGTTCCCGAACGACAGGGGGGTTCTACGAGCAGTACTTC,TRBD1,TRBJ2-7,TRBV19,-
CASSGQPPYEQYF,TGCGCCAGCAGTGGACAGCCCCCCTACGAGCAGTACTTC,-,TRBJ2-7,TRBV10-1,once
CASSSRIGSGGFYEQYF,TGTGCCAGCAGCTCCCGTATCGGGTCAGGGGGTTTCTACGAGCAGTACTTC,TRBD1,TRBJ2-7,TRBV2,few
CASSLSGSSDEQYF,TGCGCCAGCAGCCTTAGCGGGAGTAGCGACGAGCAGTACTTC,TRBD2,TRBJ2-7,TRBV11-2,-
CASRLGTPQLNEQFF,TGCGCCAGCCGCCTCGGGACACCGCAACTCAATGAGCAGTTCTTC,-,TRBJ2-1,TRBV5-1,many
CATSDRQTDGYTF,TGTGCCACCAGTGACCGTCAGACCGATGGCTACACCTTC,-,TRBJ1-2,TRBV24-1,few
CASSEPSDTQYF,TGTGCCAGCAGTGAACCGTCCGATACGCAGTATTTT,-,TRBJ2-3,TRBV25-1,-
CATSDSRGGDQPQHF,TGTGCCACCTCAGACTCCAGGGGAGGTGATCAGCCCCAGCATTTT,-,TRBJ1-5,TRBV24-1,-
CASRTTVAARDTQYF,TGTGCCAGTAGAACTACGGTGGCGGCTCGAGATACGCAGTATTTT,-,TRBJ2-3,TRBV19,-
CATSGPGFKEAFF,TGTGCCACCTCCGGACCGGGTTTTAAGGAAGCTTTCTTT,-,TRBJ1-1,TRBV19,-
CSASFGDRGAKSIQYF,TGCAGTGCTAGTTTTGGGGATAGGGGGGCCAAAAGCATTCAGTACTTC,-,TRBJ2-4,TRBV20-1,-
CATSPGTGGLPYEQYF,TGTGCCACCAGTCCCGGGACAGGGGGCCTCCCCTACGAGCAGTACTTC,TRBD1,TRBJ2-7,TRBV15,-
CSAAGTGDTEAFF,TGCAGTGCCGCCGGGACAGGCGACACTGAAGCTTTCTTT,TRBD1,TRBJ1-1,TRBV20-1,few
CASSPLGDRAHEQYF,TGCGCCAGCAGCCCATTGGGGGACAGGGCCCACGAGCAGTACTTC,TRBD1,TRBJ2-7,TRBV4-1,many
CASTRPGSPDTQYF,TGTGCCAGCACTCGCCCGGGGAGTCCAGATACGCAGTATTTT,-,TRBJ2-3,TRBV2,-
CASSFRQGAGGYTF,TGTGCCAGCAGTTTTCGGCAGGGGGCTGGTGGCTACACCTTC,TRBD1,TRBJ1-2,TRBV27,-
CASSSVGQPTSSYNSPRHF,TGTGCCAGCAGCTCCGTGGGACAGCCCACGAGCTCCTATAATTCACCCCGCCACTTT,TRBD1,TRBJ1-6,TRBV11-1,-
CASSLGGGTNYGYTF,TGTGCCAGCAGCTTAGGAGGGGGCACTAACTATGGCTACACCTTC,TRBD1,TRBJ1-2,TRBV7-2,-
CASSTGQGADTQYF,TGTGCCAGTAGTACCGGACAGGGCGCAGATACGCAGTATTTT,TRBD1,TRBJ2-3,TRBV19,many
CASGKTGGGEKLFF,TGTGCCAGCGGAAAGACAGGGGGTGGAGAAAAACTGTTTTTT,TRBD1,TRBJ1-4,TRBV12-3/TRBV12-4,many
CASSSPWAKNIQYF,TGTGCCAGCAGCTCCCCCTGGGCCAAAAACATTCAGTACTTC,-,TRBJ2-4,TRBV11-3,-
CASSWVDTNEQFF,TGTGCCAGCAGCTGGGTGGACACCAATGAGCAGTTCTTC,-,TRBJ2-1,TRBV7-3,-
CASSSTPTQDRGNSDTQYF,TGTGCCAGCAGCTCGACCCCCACCCAGGACAGGGGGAACTCAGATACGCAGTATTTT,-,TRBJ2-3,TRBV12-1,-
CASSELGVGYEQYF,TGCGCCAGCAGTGAGTTAGGGGTAGGTTACGAGCAGTACTTC,-,TRBJ2-7,TRBV2,-